These 12 T cell receptor beta chains were sequenced from one sample in a study of T cells in Graves' hyperthyroidism and ophthalmopathy. From RNA transcripts, TCR beta CDR3 regions were amplified. Primed by the HTBI set, a first-round RT-PCR was run on the TCR CDR3. TCRdb used MiXCR to reprocess the multiplex PCR reads, holding one entry per CDR3 protein. Of around 430,000 distinct CDR3 sequences listed, under 15% are singletons. Sequencing was done on a sample of blood. These receptor sequences come from a woman aged 25 to 45 with Graves' hyperthyroidism.

This clonotype has just a few counts. The chain recombines TRBV30 with TRBJ1-3, with 7 bases fitting TRBD1. This CDR3 contains 14 residues. Trimming took 4 bases from V and 1 from J; bases not matched to a gene: 4. The V gene's germline CDR1 is GTSNPN and CDR2 SVGIG (reference sequence). CDR3 nucleotide sequence: TGTGCCTGGAAACAGGGGAAATCTGGAAACACCATATATTTT. This translates into CAWKQGKSGNTIYF.

This clonotype was counted ten times or more. The chain has TRBV28 and TRBJ2-2, with 9 bases that match TRBD2. Germline trimming cut 0 bases from V and 8 bases from J; bases unmatched to any gene: 13. CDR3 size: 18 residues. CDR1 MDHEN and CDR2 SYDVKM come from the germline V gene. CDR3 nucleotide sequence: TGTGCCAGCAGTTTATGGGGAATGGCGCGGGAGGGCATTGGGGAGCTGTTTTTT. Protein sequence: CASSLWGMAREGIGELFF.

J is TRBJ1-4 and V is TRBV7-9; D gene ambiguous. The CDR3 loop spans 12 amino acids. CDR1 and CDR2 (germline): SEHNR, FQNEAQ (reference sequence). Between the trimmed V and J ends, which lost 6 bases and 7 bases, there was a span of 9 bases. CDR3 in amino acids: CASRQASEKLFF. CDR3 nucleotide sequence: TGTGCCAGCAGGCAAGCCAGTGAAAAACTGTTTTTT.

The chain recombines TRBV20-1 with TRBJ2-3, with a weak D call TRBD2 (5 bases). Trimming shortened V by 2 bases and J by 0 bases, and 12 bases separated the two germline ends. Germline assignment: CDR1 DFQATT and CDR2 SNEGSKA (reference sequence). The CDR3 has 15 residues. In DNA, the CDR3 is TGCAGTGCTAGAAGTGAGGGAATTAGCACAGATACGCAGTATTTT. Its translation is CSARSEGISTDTQYF.

This clonotype was counted only a few times. The rearrangement joins TRBV6-1 to TRBJ1-1; TRBD1 matches at 9 bases. Germline CDR1 reads MNHNS; CDR2 reads SASEGT. The CDR3 runs 15 residues. Losses at the gene ends were 9 bases for V and 0 bases for J; bases not matched to a gene: 8. The CDR3 DNA is TGTGCCAGTCCGGCCCACAGGGGGCTGAACACTGAAGCTTTCTTT. Protein product: CASPAHRGLNTEAFF.

J is TRBJ1-1 and V is TRBV3-1; unclear D gene. The CDR3 extends over 13 amino acids. The germline CDR1 and CDR2 sequences are LGHDT and YNNKEL (reference sequence). Trimming cost V 0 bases and J 7 bases, with 9 bases left between them. DNA for the CDR3: TGTGCCAGCAGCCAAGATTTGGGAGTTGAAGCTTTCTTT. It codes for CASSQDLGVEAFF.

This clonotype was found many times. The chain carries TRBV7-9 and TRBJ1-1, with a tentative D call TRBD1 (6 bases). The V gene lost 4 bases and the J gene lost 4 bases, with 13 bases spanning the gap. This CDR3 comprises 14 residues. CDR1 and CDR2 (germline): SEHNR, FQNEAQ (reference sequence). The CDR3: CASSSFRGATEAFF. The DNA of the CDR3 is TGTGCCAGCAGCTCGTTTAGGGGGGCCACTGAAGCTTTCTTT.

This clonotype was found many times. The CDR3 nucleotides are TGTGCCAGCAGCTTGTTCAAATCGACAGCAAATCAGCCCCAGCATTTT. Its protein is CASSLFKSTANQPQHF. This chain connects TRBV5-5 to TRBJ1-5; a weak D match, TRBD1 (5 bases). The germline V gene has CDR1 SGHKS and CDR2 YYEKEE (reference sequence). This CDR3 has 16 amino acids. V was clipped by 1 base and J by 4 bases, with 15 bases between them. Combining the CDR3 with reference TRBV5-5 and TRBJ1-5 gives the whole variable domain DAGVTQSPTHLIKTRGQQVTLRCSPISGHKSVSWYQQVLGQGPQFIFQYYEKEERGRGNFPDRFSARQFPNYSSELNVNALLLGDSALYLCASSLFKSTANQPQHFGDGTRLSIL.

This clonotype was detected many times. The rearrangement uses TRBV20-1 and TRBJ2-1; no firm D call. With 0 bases removed from V and 8 bases from J, the gap between germline ends came to 11 bases. The CDR3 is made up of 13 amino acids. Germline loops: CDR1 DFQATT, CDR2 SNEGSKA (reference sequence). CDR3 coding DNA: TGCAGTGCTAGAGATTCCCTGGCCGATGAGCAGTTCTTC. As protein: CSARDSLADEQFF.

This clonotype was seen ten or more times. The chain couples TRBV27 to TRBJ2-7, with a possible D match to TRBD2 (5 bases). Germline lookup yields CDR1 MNHEY and CDR2 SMNVEV (reference sequence). Trimming took off 6 bases at V and 4 bases at J, with 16 bases between the two ends. This CDR3 spans 14 amino acids. In nucleotides, the CDR3 is TGTGCCAGCAGCCTAGGACTGGAGGTATACGAGCAGTACTTC. Its protein product is CASSLGLEVYEQYF.

This clonotype turned up a few times. The gene calls are TRBV13 and TRBJ1-1; D is uncertain. Looked up from germline, CDR1 is PRHDT and CDR2 is FYEKMQ (reference sequence). This CDR3 spans 11 amino acids. V shed 6 bases and J shed 7 bases, with 9 bases lying between them. CDR3: CASRLADEAFF. The CDR3 bases are TGTGCCAGCAGACTGGCCGATGAAGCTTTCTTT.

This clonotype has a handful of counts. This chain joins TRBV6-1 and TRBJ2-7; perhaps TRBD2 as D (5 bases). The CDR3 is 16 residues long. V was shortened by 3 bases and J by 0 bases, with 15 bases between the two germline ends. Per the germline V gene, CDR1 is MNHNS and CDR2 is SASEGT. DNA for the CDR3: TGTGCCAGCAGTGACCATCTAGCTCGAGCCTCCTACGAGCAGTACTTC. This gives the protein CASSDHLARASYEQYF.